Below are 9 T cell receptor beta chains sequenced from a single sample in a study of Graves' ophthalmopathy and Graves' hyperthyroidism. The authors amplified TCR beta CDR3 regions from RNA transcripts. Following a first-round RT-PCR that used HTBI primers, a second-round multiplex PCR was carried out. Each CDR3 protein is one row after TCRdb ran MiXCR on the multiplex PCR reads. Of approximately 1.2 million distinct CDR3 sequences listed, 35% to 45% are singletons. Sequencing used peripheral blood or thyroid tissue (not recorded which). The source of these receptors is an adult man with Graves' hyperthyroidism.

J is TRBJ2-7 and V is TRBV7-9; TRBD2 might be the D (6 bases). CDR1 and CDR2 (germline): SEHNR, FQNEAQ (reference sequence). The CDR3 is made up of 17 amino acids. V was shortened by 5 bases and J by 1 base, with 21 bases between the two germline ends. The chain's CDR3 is CASSQAVEAGASYEQYF. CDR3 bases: TGTGCCAGCAGCCAAGCGGTGGAAGCGGGCGCTTCCTACGAGCAGTACTTC. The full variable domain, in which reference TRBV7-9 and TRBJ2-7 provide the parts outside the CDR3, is DTGVSQNPRHKITKRGQNVTFRCDPISEHNRLYWYRQTLGQGPEFLTYFQNEAQLEKSRLLSDRFSAERPKGSFSTLEIQRTEQGDSAMYLCASSQAVEAGASYEQYFGPGTRLTVT.

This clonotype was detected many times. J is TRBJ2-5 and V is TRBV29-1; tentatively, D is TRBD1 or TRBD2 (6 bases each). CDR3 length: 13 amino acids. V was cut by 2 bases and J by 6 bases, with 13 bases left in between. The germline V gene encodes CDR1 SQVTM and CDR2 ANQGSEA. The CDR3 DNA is TGCAGCGTTGAATCCGGGGGCGAGAAGACCCAGTACTTC. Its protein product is CSVESGGEKTQYF.

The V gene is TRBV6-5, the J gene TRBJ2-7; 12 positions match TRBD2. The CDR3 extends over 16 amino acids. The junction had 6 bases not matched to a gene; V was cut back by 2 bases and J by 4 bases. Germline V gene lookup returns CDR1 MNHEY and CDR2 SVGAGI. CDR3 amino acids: CASSYIRLAGEYEQYF. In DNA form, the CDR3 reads TGTGCCAGCAGTTACATCCGACTAGCGGGGGAATACGAGCAGTACTTC.

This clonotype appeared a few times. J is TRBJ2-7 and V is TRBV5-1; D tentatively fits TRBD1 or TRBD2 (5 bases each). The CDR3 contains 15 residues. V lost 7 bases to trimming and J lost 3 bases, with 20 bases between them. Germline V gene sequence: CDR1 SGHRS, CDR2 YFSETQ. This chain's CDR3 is CASGIGAGPYYEQYF. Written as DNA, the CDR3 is TGCGCCAGCGGCATCGGGGCGGGCCCTTACTACGAGCAGTACTTC.

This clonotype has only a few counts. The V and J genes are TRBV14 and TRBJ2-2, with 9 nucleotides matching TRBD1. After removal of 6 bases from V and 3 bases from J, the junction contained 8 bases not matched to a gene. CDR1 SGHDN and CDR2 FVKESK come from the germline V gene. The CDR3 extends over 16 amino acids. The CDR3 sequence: CASSRNRGQDTGELFF. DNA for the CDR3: TGTGCCAGCAGTAGGAACAGGGGGCAGGACACCGGGGAGCTGTTTTTT.

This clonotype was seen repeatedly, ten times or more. CDR3 region: CASSATGFYEQYF. For the CDR3, the DNA is TGTGCCAGCAGCGCGACAGGGTTCTACGAGCAGTACTTC. The rearrangement links TRBV11-2 to TRBJ2-7; 7 bases agree with TRBD1. V lost 5 bases to trimming and J lost 3 bases; unmatched junction nucleotides: 4. Germline values: CDR1 SGHAT, CDR2 FQNNGV. This CDR3 spans 13 amino acids. The variable domain in full, with the rest retrieved from reference TRBV11-2 and TRBJ2-7, is EAGVAQSPRYKIIEKRQSVAFWCNPISGHATLYWYQQILGQGPKLLIQFQNNGVVDDSQLPKDRFSAERLKGVDSTLKIQPAKLEDSAVYLCASSATGFYEQYFGPGTRLTVT.

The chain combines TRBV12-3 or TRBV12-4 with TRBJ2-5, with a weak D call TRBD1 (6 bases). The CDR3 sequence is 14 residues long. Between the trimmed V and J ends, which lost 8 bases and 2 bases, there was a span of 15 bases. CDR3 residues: CASGFTGPQETQYF. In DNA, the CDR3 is TGTGCCAGCGGGTTCACAGGGCCTCAAGAGACCCAGTACTTC.

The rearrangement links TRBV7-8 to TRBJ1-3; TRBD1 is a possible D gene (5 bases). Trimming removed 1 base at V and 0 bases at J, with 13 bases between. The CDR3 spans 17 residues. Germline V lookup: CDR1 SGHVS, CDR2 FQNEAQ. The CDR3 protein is CASSLDRRAHSGNTIYF. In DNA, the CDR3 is TGTGCCAGCAGCTTAGACCGCAGGGCCCACTCTGGAAACACCATATATTTT. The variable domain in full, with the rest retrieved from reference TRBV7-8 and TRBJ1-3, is GAGVSQSPRYKVAKRGQDVALRCDPISGHVSLFWYQQALGQGPEFLTYFQNEAQLDKSGLPSDRFFAERPEGSVSTLKIQRTQQEDSAVYLCASSLDRRAHSGNTIYFGEGSWLTVV.

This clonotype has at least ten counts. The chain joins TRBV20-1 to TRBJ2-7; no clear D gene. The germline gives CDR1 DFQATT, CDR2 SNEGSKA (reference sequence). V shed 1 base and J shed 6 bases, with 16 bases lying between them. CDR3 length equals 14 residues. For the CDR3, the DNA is TGCAGTGCTAGAGTAGTCCGCCGGTCTGCCGAGCAGTACTTC. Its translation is CSARVVRRSAEQYF.